A selection of T cell receptor beta chains follows, all from one sample in a study of cytomegalovirus exposure and HLA in healthy donors. Generated by immunoSEQ multiplex PCR, the TCRdb table keeps only in-frame clones and is missing some. The sample gives roughly 200,000 clones, approximately 81% of which show up once; 2.5% to 3% is in the top ten. Sequencing used PBMCs. The receptors shown here come from a man younger than 45 in good health and CMV-seronegative. CDR3s include the opening cysteine and the closing phenylalanine or tryptophan. Fields, in order: V gene, clone size, D gene, J gene, CDR3 protein, CDR3 DNA. The D gene is left open where the match is weak. The size field is filled for only some rows; it gives once, few, many or a size class.

TRBV10-3	.	.	TRBJ1-5	CAISESTARQGNQPQHF	TGTGCCATCAGTGAGTCGACGGCTCGGCAGGGTAATCAGCCCCAGCATTTT
TRBV19	.	.	TRBJ2-7	CASRRNIGPQSYEQYF	TGTGCCAGTAGGCGGAACATCGGCCCTCAGAGTTACGAGCAGTACTTC
TRBV6-1	.	.	TRBJ2-1	CASSEVARSSYNEQFF	TGTGCCAGCAGTGAAGTGGCGCGGAGCTCCTACAATGAGCAGTTCTTC
TRBV6-4	.	.	TRBJ2-7	CASSDACRLSGEQYF	TGTGCCAGCAGTGACGCCTGCCGTCTCTCCGGGGAGCAGTACTTC
TRBV5-1	few	.	TRBJ1-1	CASSLSATGNTEAFF	TGCGCCAGCAGCTTGTCGGCGACGGGGAACACTGAAGCTTTCTTT
TRBV28	.	TRBD2	TRBJ2-1	CASSWGGGVTYNEQFF	TGTGCCAGCAGTTGGGGCGGGGGGGTCACCTACAATGAGCAGTTCTTC
TRBV18	.	.	TRBJ2-1	CASSPAEDSYNEQFF	TGTGCCAGCTCACCGGCCGAGGACTCCTACAATGAGCAGTTCTTC
TRBV2	.	.	TRBJ2-7	CASSPGTYEQYF	TGTGCCAGCTCCCCCGGGACCTACGAGCAGTACTTC
TRBV6-5	.	TRBD1	TRBJ2-2	CASSYGTVITGELFF	TGTGCCAGCAGTTACGGGACAGTGATCACCGGGGAGCTGTTTTTT
TRBV28	.	TRBD1	TRBJ1-3	CASSFSSRGPGNTIYF	TGTGCCAGCAGTTTTTCTTCCAGGGGGCCCGGAAACACCATATATTTT
TRBV5-1	.	TRBD1	TRBJ1-2	CASSLAPPGTGGYGYTF	TGCGCCAGCAGCTTGGCCCCCCCCGGGACAGGGGGCTATGGCTACACCTTC
TRBV5-1	.	.	TRBJ2-3	CASSWTVHTDTQYF	TGCGCCAGCAGCTGGACAGTCCACACAGATACGCAGTATTTT
TRBV2	.	TRBD1	TRBJ1-3	CASSAQGAVGGNTIYF	TGTGCCAGCAGTGCACAGGGGGCCGTTGGTGGAAACACCATATATTTT
TRBV6-1	.	.	TRBJ1-5	CASSASGGNQPQHF	TGTGCCAGCAGTGCCTCGGGGGGCAATCAGCCCCAGCATTTT
TRBV28	.	TRBD1	TRBJ1-6	CASSYRTGVKNSPLHF	TGTGCCAGCAGCTACCGGACAGGGGTAAAAAATTCACCCCTCCACTTT
TRBV4-2	.	.	TRBJ1-2	CASSQDVRAGGYTF	TGTGCCAGCAGCCAAGACGTCAGGGCGGGGGGCTACACCTTC
TRBV18	.	.	TRBJ2-7	CASSPQQEEQYF	TGTGCCAGCTCACCACAACAGGAGGAGCAGTACTTC
TRBV11-2	.	TRBD1	TRBJ1-1	CASSLWTGAPEAFF	TGTGCCAGCAGCCTCTGGACAGGGGCCCCTGAAGCTTTCTTT
TRBV7-9	.	TRBD2	TRBJ2-1	CASSLPRGGLHEQFF	TGTGCCAGCAGCTTACCGCGGGGGGGCCTCCATGAGCAGTTCTTC
TRBV10-3	few	.	TRBJ2-7	CATGGTASYEQYF	TGTGCCACGGGCGGGACAGCCTCCTACGAGCAGTACTTC
TRBV7-9	.	TRBD1	TRBJ1-2	CASSPRTGNYGYTF	TGTGCCAGCAGCCCCCGGACAGGCAACTATGGCTACACCTTC
TRBV11-2	.	.	TRBJ2-2	CASSSTRAGELFF	TGTGCCAGCAGCTCGACTAGGGCCGGGGAGCTGTTTTTT
TRBV28	.	.	TRBJ2-6	CASSPHGPGAGANVLTF	TGTGCCAGCAGTCCCCATGGGCCCGGGGCTGGGGCCAACGTCCTGACTTTC
TRBV7-9	.	.	TRBJ1-1	CASSRSGTEAFF	TGTGCCAGCAGTCGGTCGGGGACTGAAGCTTTCTTT
TRBV6-6	.	.	TRBJ1-5	CASSYSTGNNQPQHF	TGTGCCAGCAGTTACTCGACGGGAAACAATCAGCCCCAGCATTTT
TRBV5-6	.	TRBD2	TRBJ2-2	CASSLGLARNTGELFF	TGTGCCAGCAGCTTGGGACTAGCACGGAACACCGGGGAGCTGTTTTTT
TRBV7-6	.	TRBD1	TRBJ1-6	CASSPNRGLGSPLHF	TGTGCCAGCAGTCCCAACAGGGGTTTAGGGTCACCCCTCCACTTT
TRBV7-2	.	TRBD1	TRBJ1-2	CASSPGTGWDYGYTF	TGTGCCAGCAGCCCAGGGACAGGGTGGGACTATGGCTACACCTTC
TRBV5-5	.	.	TRBJ1-1	CASSFEGRGAFF	TGTGCCAGCAGCTTTGAGGGCAGAGGAGCTTTCTTT
TRBV29-1	.	TRBD1	TRBJ1-2	CSVAGTGALEGYTF	TGCAGCGTTGCCGGGACAGGGGCCCTCGAAGGCTACACCTTC
TRBV7-2	.	TRBD2	TRBJ2-3	CASSLTGGSTDTQYF	TGTGCCAGCAGCCTGACGGGGGGGAGCACAGATACGCAGTATTTT
TRBV6-4	.	.	TRBJ2-6	CASSKNRDGASVLTF	TGTGCCAGCAGTAAAAACAGGGATGGGGCCAGCGTCCTGACTTTC
TRBV28	.	.	TRBJ1-6	CASSTLAGLDYNSPLHF	TGTGCCAGCAGCACCCTGGCAGGGCTGGACTATAATTCACCCCTCCACTTT
TRBV4-2	.	TRBD2	TRBJ2-3	CASSQELAAFTDTQYF	TGTGCCAGCAGCCAAGAACTAGCGGCCTTCACAGATACGCAGTATTTT
TRBV11-2	few	TRBD2	TRBJ2-1	CASSLVLAGYNEQFF	TGTGCCAGCAGCTTAGTTCTAGCGGGGTACAATGAGCAGTTCTTC
TRBV6-5	few	.	TRBJ1-2	CASSMGGSYTF	TGTGCCAGCAGTATGGGAGGAAGCTACACCTTC
TRBV28	once	.	TRBJ2-7	CASSLGRQQYF	TGTGCCAGCAGTTTGGGGCGGCAGCAGTACTTC
TRBV6-5	.	.	TRBJ1-5	CASSEALSRPQHF	TGTGCCAGCAGTGAAGCGCTGTCTCGCCCCCAGCATTTT
TRBV6-1	.	.	TRBJ1-1	CASGLQGPNTEAFF	TGTGCCAGCGGGCTACAGGGCCCGAACACTGAAGCTTTCTTT
TRBV19	.	TRBD1	TRBJ1-4	CASSIVGTGVEKLFF	TGTGCCAGTAGTATAGTTGGGACAGGGGTTGAAAAACTGTTTTTT